The rows below give T cell receptor beta chains drawn from one sample of a study of PD-1 blockade in classical Hodgkin lymphoma. TCRdb keeps only in-frame clones here, not all; method: immunoSEQ multiplex PCR. The table records about 94,000 clones, 75% to 90% of them present only once. The sequencing used peripheral blood mononuclear cells (PBMCs), collected before the second cycle of nivolumab. These receptors were obtained from a human donor with classical Hodgkin lymphoma. The CDR3 runs from the conserved cysteine through the conserved F or W. The D gene is left open where the match is weak. The size entry is marked missing in some rows and otherwise reads once, few, many or a size class.

j_call,v_call,clone_size,d_call,cdr3_aa,cdr3_nt
TRBJ1-1,TRBV18,-,-,CASSPSELWNTEAFF,TGTGCCAGCTCACCGAGCGAATTATGGAACACTGAAGCTTTCTTT
TRBJ2-7,TRBV5-1,-,TRBD2,CASSGGLAGIYEQYF,TGCGCCAGCAGCGGCGGACTAGCGGGAATTTACGAGCAGTACTTC
TRBJ1-1,TRBV7-9,-,TRBD1,CASRKTGFGTEAFF,TGTGCCAGCAGAAAGACAGGGTTTGGCACTGAAGCTTTCTTT
TRBJ2-7,TRBV7-6,-,TRBD2,CASSLGSGITYEQYF,TGTGCCAGCAGCTTAGGTAGCGGGATTACATACGAGCAGTACTTC
TRBJ2-1,TRBV28,-,TRBD2,CASRPKGLAGGLEQFF,TGTGCCAGCAGGCCCAAGGGACTAGCGGGAGGGCTTGAGCAGTTCTTC
TRBJ1-6,TRBV2,-,-,CASSYTGSRNSPLHF,TGTGCCAGCAGTTACACAGGGTCCCGGAATTCACCCCTCCACTTT
TRBJ2-6,TRBV19,-,TRBD1,CASSGQGADGANVLTF,TGTGCCAGTAGTGGTCAGGGGGCTGATGGGGCCAACGTCCTGACTTTC
TRBJ1-5,TRBV19,few,-,CASSIGQNQPQHF,TGTGCCAGTAGTATTGGGCAGAATCAGCCCCAGCATTTT
TRBJ2-1,TRBV27,-,TRBD1,CASSSGQGGSYNEQFF,TGTGCCAGCAGTTCCGGACAGGGGGGCTCCTACAATGAGCAGTTCTTC
TRBJ2-3,TRBV4-1,-,TRBD2,CASSQTTGTSGRALTDTQYF,TGCGCCAGCAGCCAAACCACCGGGACTAGCGGGAGGGCCTTGACAGATACGCAGTATTTT
TRBJ2-3,TRBV19,-,-,CASSPGPRDTQYF,TGTGCCAGTAGTCCGGGGCCGCGGGATACGCAGTATTTT
TRBJ2-3,TRBV7-2,-,TRBD2,CASSELAGGTGDTQYF,TGTGCCAGCAGCGAACTAGCGGGGGGGACAGGGGATACGCAGTATTTT
TRBJ1-3,TRBV28,-,TRBD1,CASSSGQGDTIYF,TGTGCCAGCAGCTCCGGACAGGGAGACACCATATATTTT
TRBJ1-6,TRBV4-1,-,-,CASSQDFQVRNSPLHF,TGCGCCAGCAGCCAAGATTTCCAGGTTCGGAATTCACCCCTCCACTTT
TRBJ1-4,TRBV13,few,-,CASSLGDEKLFF,TGTGCCAGCAGCTTAGGGGATGAAAAACTGTTTTTT
TRBJ2-1,TRBV29-1,-,TRBD2,CSVRSGSRFRLANEQFF,TGCAGCGTCCGCAGCGGGAGCCGTTTTCGGTTAGCCAATGAGCAGTTCTTC
TRBJ2-1,TRBV5-1,-,-,CASSFGGQSSYNEQFF,TGCGCCAGCAGCTTTGGCGGGCAAAGCTCCTACAATGAGCAGTTCTTC
TRBJ1-1,TRBV27,-,-,CASSSFRGSMNTEAFF,TGTGCCAGCAGTTCCTTCAGGGGATCCATGAACACTGAAGCTTTCTTT
TRBJ2-5,TRBV2,-,-,CASSEDARVGETQYF,TGTGCCAGCAGTGAGGACGCCAGGGTCGGAGAGACCCAGTACTTC
TRBJ2-7,TRBV7-8,-,-,CASGPRSYEQYF,TGTGCCAGCGGGCCCCGCTCCTACGAGCAGTACTTC
TRBJ2-2,TRBV18,-,TRBD2,CASSPMDLAGVTGELFF,TGTGCCAGCTCGCCGATGGATCTAGCGGGAGTTACCGGGGAGCTGTTTTTT
TRBJ2-7,TRBV28,-,-,CASSLVWPSYEQYF,TGTGCCAGCAGTTTGGTATGGCCCTCCTACGAGCAGTACTTC
TRBJ2-7,TRBV10-3,-,-,CAISESIPEMQYF,TGTGCCATCAGTGAGTCCATCCCCGAGATGCAGTACTTC
TRBJ1-5,TRBV6-5,-,-,CASSLKYSNQPQHF,TGTGCCAGCAGTCTAAAATATAGCAATCAGCCCCAGCATTTT
TRBJ2-5,TRBV2,-,-,CASRAKALEIQETQYF,TGTGCCAGCAGAGCTAAGGCCCTAGAGATCCAAGAGACCCAGTACTTC
TRBJ2-2,TRBV10-3,-,-,CAIRGPGELFF,TGTGCCATCCGGGGTCCCGGGGAGCTGTTTTTT
TRBJ2-1,TRBV19,-,-,CASSVDTSVYNEQFF,TGTGCCAGTAGTGTAGACACCTCCGTATACAATGAGCAGTTCTTC
TRBJ1-2,TRBV7-2,-,TRBD1,CASSLDGTGDYGYTF,TGTGCCAGCAGCTTGGACGGGACAGGGGACTATGGCTACACCTTC
TRBJ2-3,TRBV9,-,-,CASGLSGTDTQYF,TGTGCCAGCGGGTTATCGGGAACAGATACGCAGTATTTT
TRBJ1-1,TRBV28,-,-,CASSSGASEAFF,TGTGCCAGCAGTTCCGGGGCCTCTGAAGCTTTCTTT
TRBJ2-1,TRBV19,-,-,CASSMESPILNEQFF,TGTGCCAGTAGTATGGAAAGTCCCATTCTCAATGAGCAGTTCTTC
TRBJ1-5,TRBV27,-,-,CASSLQGVGQPQHF,TGTGCCAGCAGTCTACAGGGAGTCGGGCAGCCCCAGCATTTT
TRBJ1-1,TRBV7-2,-,-,CASSLHSTTEAFF,TGTGCCAGCAGCTTACACTCAACCACTGAAGCTTTCTTT
TRBJ2-1,TRBV6-1,-,TRBD2,CASSETSGGSAYNEQFF,TGTGCCAGCAGTGAAACTAGCGGGGGGTCAGCCTACAATGAGCAGTTCTTC
TRBJ2-7,TRBV28,once,-,CASRRGHEQYF,TGTGCCAGCCGACGGGGCCACGAGCAGTACTTC
TRBJ1-1,TRBV21-1,once,-,CASSTRQGQNPSSMNTEAFF,TGTGCCAGCAGCACAAGACAGGGACAAAACCCTTCTTCCATGAACACTGAAGCTTTCTTT
TRBJ2-3,TRBV5-6,-,-,CASSLAWWSNTDTQYF,TGTGCCAGCAGCTTGGCATGGTGGTCTAACACAGATACGCAGTATTTT
TRBJ2-5,TRBV27,-,-,CASSFFVDRQETQYF,TGTGCCAGCAGTTTTTTTGTCGACCGCCAAGAGACCCAGTACTTC